A single sample gave rise to the 19 T cell receptor beta chains below, sequenced in a study of cytomegalovirus exposure and HLA in healthy donors (TCRdb year 2017). The library was prepared using the immunoSEQ multiplex PCR assay. For the multiplex PCR, a mixture combining 60 forward primers for TCR Vbeta segments and 13 reverse primers for TCR Jbeta segments was used. TCRdb's version of the immuneACCESS table is confined to in-frame rearrangements and falls short of the full clone set. An unresolved V gene accounts for under half of the shortfall where checked; the remainder is of unknown origin. The sample yields 220,000 or so clones; roughly 80% were counted once. The ten largest clones capture roughly 2.5% of the sample. The sequenced sample consisted of PBMCs. Receptor source: a middle-aged woman in good health and CMV-seronegative.

The V and J genes are TRBV30 and TRBJ1-5; possible D gene TRBD1, 5 bases. There are 15 residues in the CDR3. Trimming cost V 3 bases and J 0 bases, with 12 bases left between them. The V gene's germline CDR1 is GTSNPN and CDR2 SVGIG (reference sequence). The CDR3: CAWRTKGFSNQPQHF. In DNA, the CDR3 is TGTGCCTGGAGGACGAAGGGGTTTAGCAATCAGCCCCAGCATTTT.

The rearrangement uses TRBV7-9 and TRBJ1-4; D call uncertain. V was pared by 5 bases and J by 0 bases, with 13 bases between. Germline-derived CDR1 and CDR2 are SEHNR and FQNEAQ (reference sequence). CDR3 size: 16 residues. CDR3 in DNA: TGTGCCAGCAGCCTAAGCCAGCGGACAACTAATGAAAAACTGTTTTTT. Translation gives CASSLSQRTTNEKLFF.

V is TRBV5-1 and J is TRBJ2-7; D may be TRBD2 (6 bases). Germline V gene data show CDR1 as SGHRS and CDR2 as YFSETQ. The CDR3 is 15 residues long. Trimming shortened V by 2 bases and J by 5 bases, and 17 bases separated the two germline ends. The CDR3 sequence is CASSFSGSLVNEQYF. In DNA form, the CDR3 reads TGCGCCAGCAGCTTTAGCGGTTCTTTGGTGAACGAGCAGTACTTC.

This clone was detected only a few times. This rearrangement joins TRBV5-6 to TRBJ2-2; TRBD1 might be the D (5 bases). Germline V gives CDR1 SGHDT, CDR2 YYEEEE. The CDR3 runs 16 residues. The V gene lost 0 bases and the J gene lost 4 bases, with 13 bases spanning the gap. In DNA, the CDR3 is TGTGCCAGCAGCTTGGGTGGGGTAAGGGGCACCGGGGAGCTGTTTTTT. Translating gives CASSLGGVRGTGELFF.

The rearrangement joins TRBV2 to TRBJ2-7; 7 positions match TRBD2. The CDR3 totals 13 residues. V gave up 8 bases and J gave up 0 bases; unmatched junction bases: 4. From germline, CDR1 is SNHLY and CDR2 FYNNEI. CDR3 nucleotide sequence: TGTGCCAGCCTGGGACTACTCTCCTACGAGCAGTACTTC. Translation: CASLGLLSYEQYF.

The J gene is TRBJ1-4, the V gene TRBV29-1; D unresolved. The V gene lost 4 bases and the J gene lost 8 bases, with 14 bases spanning the gap. The CDR3 runs 13 residues. The germline V gene has CDR1 SQVTM and CDR2 ANQGSEA. The CDR3 DNA is TGCAGCGTTGTTGACGGAGTAACCGAAAAACTGTTTTTT. Amino acid sequence: CSVVDGVTEKLFF. The whole variable domain, remainder taken from reference TRBV29-1 and TRBJ1-4, is SAVISQKPSRDICQRGTSLTIQCQVDSQVTMMFWYRQQPGQSLTLIATANQGSEATYESGFVIDKFPISRPNLTFSTLTVSNMSPEDSSIYLCSVVDGVTEKLFFGSGTQLSVL.

The rearrangement links TRBV7-3 to TRBJ2-2; D is unresolved. The CDR3 is 12 residues long. V was shortened by 4 bases and J by 4 bases, with 4 bases between the two germline ends. The germline V gene has CDR1 SGHTA and CDR2 FQGTGA. CDR3 loop: CASSSLTGELFF. As DNA, the CDR3 is TGTGCCAGCAGCTCTCTCACCGGGGAGCTGTTTTTT.

The chain recombines TRBV29-1 with TRBJ1-2, with 7 bases aligning to TRBD1. In germline, CDR1 is SQVTM, CDR2 ANQGSEA. Trimming took 2 bases from V and 4 from J; bases not matched to a gene: 7. CDR3 size: 14 residues. The CDR3 region has the DNA TGCAGCGTTGAACCCTTGGGACAGCCCTATGGCTACACCTTC. Its translation is CSVEPLGQPYGYTF.

The rearrangement uses TRBV30 and TRBJ1-2; 7 bases are shared with TRBD1. After removal of 4 bases from V and 2 bases from J, the junction contained 4 bases not matched to a gene. Germline V gene sequence: CDR1 GTSNPN, CDR2 SVGIG (reference sequence). This CDR3 is built from 13 residues. CDR3 loop: CAWTRQGNYGYTF. The CDR3 region has the DNA TGTGCCTGGACCCGACAGGGAAACTATGGCTACACCTTC.

J is TRBJ2-7 and V is TRBV11-3; 15 bases fit TRBD2. CDR1 is SGHNT and CDR2 is YENEEA in the germline V gene. The CDR3 runs 20 residues. The trim removed 4 bases at V and 4 bases at J, leaving 17 bases unmatched. Written as DNA, the CDR3 is TGTGCCAGCAGCTCCAGAAGGGGGACTAGCGGGAGGTCGAGCAGATACGAGCAGTACTTC. This sequence encodes CASSSRRGTSGRSSRYEQYF.

V and J are TRBV2 and TRBJ2-3; the D gene is possibly TRBD1 (5 bases). CDR1 SNHLY and CDR2 FYNNEI come from the germline V gene. The CDR3 runs to 15 residues. Trimming removed 6 bases at V and 3 bases at J, with 16 bases between. CDR3 DNA sequence: TGTGCCAGCAGCCCTAGGGGCGGTGGGACAGATACGCAGTATTTT. Its protein is CASSPRGGGTDTQYF.

The V gene is TRBV30, the J gene TRBJ2-5; D remains unclear. Germline values: CDR1 GTSNPN, CDR2 SVGIG (reference sequence). V was cut by 1 base and J by 0 bases, with 9 bases left in between. The CDR3 runs 14 residues. This chain's CDR3 is CAWSANSDQETQYF. The DNA of the CDR3 is TGTGCCTGGAGTGCGAACTCTGACCAAGAGACCCAGTACTTC.

V is TRBV27 and J is TRBJ2-7; no clear D gene. The germline V and J ends were trimmed by 0 bases and 5 bases, with 17 bases remaining between them. Germline V lookup: CDR1 MNHEY, CDR2 SMNVEV (reference sequence). The CDR3 covers 16 residues. The CDR3 loop is CASSLSTPTYYDEQYF. The CDR3 DNA sequence: TGTGCCAGCAGTTTATCGACTCCAACTTACTACGACGAGCAGTACTTC.

The CDR3 sequence is CASSENVAGEFYEQYF. CDR3 nucleotide sequence: TGTGCCAGCAGCGAGAACGTGGCGGGAGAGTTCTACGAGCAGTACTTC. The chain combines TRBV7-2 with TRBJ2-7, with 7 bases that match TRBD2. The ends lost 5 bases at V and 3 bases at J; junction bases unmatched: 13. Germline V gene lookup returns CDR1 SGHTA and CDR2 FQGNSA. The CDR3 consists of 16 residues.

About this clone: A junction boundary mismatches the germline segment, possibly from a read error. The V gene is TRBV7-9, the J gene TRBJ2-6, with 9 bases that match TRBD2. Germline-derived CDR1 and CDR2 are SEHNR and FQNEAQ (reference sequence). The CDR3 runs to 18 residues. The CDR3 DNA is TGTTCCAGCAGCCAAGGACTAGCGAGAAGCTCTGGGGCCAACGTCCTGACTTTC. Translating gives CSSSQGLARSSGANVLTF.

The table lists this clone with a count of one. The J gene is TRBJ2-7, the V gene TRBV5-1; 9 positions match TRBD1. This CDR3 has 14 residues. Per germline, CDR1 SGHRS and CDR2 YFSETQ. V shed 3 bases and J 5 bases; nucleotides not matched to a gene: 6. This CDR3 reads CASSWAGTGNEQYF. In DNA, the CDR3 is TGCGCCAGCAGCTGGGCCGGGACAGGGAACGAGCAGTACTTC.

The J gene is TRBJ1-5, the V gene TRBV7-3; D is unresolved. The V end lost 5 bases, the J end lost 4 bases, and 9 bases lay between the germline ends. There are 13 residues in the CDR3. Per germline, CDR1 SGHTA and CDR2 FQGTGA. CDR3 protein: CASSRSNNQPQHF. DNA of the CDR3: TGTGCCAGCAGCCGCAGTAATAATCAGCCCCAGCATTTT.

The J gene is TRBJ2-2, the V gene TRBV5-4, with D hard to call. The CDR3 contains 11 residues. V lost 4 bases and J 6 bases, leaving 4 bases between the germline ends. Germline V gives CDR1 SGHNT, CDR2 YYREEE (reference sequence). The CDR3 DNA is TGTGCCAGCAGCGGCCCCGGGGAGCTGTTTTTT. It translates to CASSGPGELFF.

V gene TRBV5-6 combines with J gene TRBJ1-1; TRBD1 is a possible D gene (6 bases). V lost 1 base and J 4 bases, leaving 11 bases between the germline ends. Germline CDR1 is SGHDT and CDR2 is YYEEEE. The CDR3 length is 14 residues. The CDR3 coding sequence is TGTGCCAGCAGCTTGAACAGGGTGGGCACTGAAGCTTTCTTT. This translates into CASSLNRVGTEAFF. The full variable domain, completed using reference TRBV5-6 and TRBJ1-1, is DAGVTQSPTHLIKTRGQQVTLRCSPKSGHDTVSWYQQALGQGPQFIFQYYEEEERQRGNFPDRFSGHQFPNYSSELNVNALLLGDSALYLCASSLNRVGTEAFFGQGTRLTVV.